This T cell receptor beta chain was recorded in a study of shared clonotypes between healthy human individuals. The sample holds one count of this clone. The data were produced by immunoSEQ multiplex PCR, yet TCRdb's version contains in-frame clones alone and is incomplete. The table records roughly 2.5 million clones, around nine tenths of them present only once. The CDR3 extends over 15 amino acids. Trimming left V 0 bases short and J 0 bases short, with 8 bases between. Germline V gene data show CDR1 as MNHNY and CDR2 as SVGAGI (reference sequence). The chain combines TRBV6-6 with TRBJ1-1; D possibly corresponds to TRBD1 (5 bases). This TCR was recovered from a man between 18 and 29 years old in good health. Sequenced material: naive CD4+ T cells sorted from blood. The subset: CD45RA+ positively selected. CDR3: CASSYSGGVNTEAFF. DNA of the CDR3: TGTGCCAGCAGTTACTCGGGAGGGGTGAACACTGAAGCTTTCTTT.